Here is one TCR beta chain with its context. Only in-frame clones appear in the TCRdb table, and some are missing; sequencing was by immunoSEQ multiplex PCR. Of about 75,000 clones in the sample, less than 90% were seen once. The sample belongs to a study of T cell clones after liver transplantation. Study summary: TCRbeta sequencing after a pre-transplant mixed lymphocyte reaction identified graft-donor-reactive clones, later tracked in post-transplant blood.

The germline V gene encodes CDR1 LNHDA and CDR2 SQIVND (reference sequence). J gave up 6 bases and V 5 bases, and 7 bases lay outside the gene matches. The length of the CDR3 is 15 residues. V is TRBV19 and J is TRBJ2-2; 9 bases are a match to TRBD2. The receptor was isolated from a human patient who received a liver transplant. Some T cells may be provided by the graft donor. This sample comprised CD4+ T cells from blood, obtained around 50 months after liver transplant. CDR3 in DNA: TGTGCCAGTAGTGGGGCTAGCGGGAAAGCCGGGGAGCTGTTTTTT. This translates into CASSGASGKAGELFF.